Included here is one TCR beta chain sequence, with context. Its antigen is unknown. The sample originates from a study of cytomegalovirus exposure and HLA in healthy donors. Overall study results and limits: In vitro checks showed that three CMV-associated chains really do target CMV antigens. The investigators catalogued 150 to 200 TCR beta chains as cytomegalovirus-associated. A subsequent analysis found that TCR clusters from the first cohort also tended to co-occur in the roughly 120 validation repertoires, with approximately 95% of cluster scores above 0. High sensitivity and specificity were reportedly achieved when the classifier diagnosed cytomegalovirus status.

The length of the CDR3 is 17 residues. Trimming at V came to 6 bases and at J to 3 bases, leaving 14 bases not matched to a gene. Germline V gene sequence: CDR1 ENHRY, CDR2 SYGVKD. Sequencing used immunoSEQ multiplex PCR; TCRdb keeps in-frame clones, though not all of them. The table lists about 180,000 clones, around 85% of them singletons. The sequenced material came from PBMCs. The sequence derives from a man between 18 and 29 years old in good health and CMV-seropositive. V gene TRBV10-3 combines with J gene TRBJ2-3, with 8 bases that match TRBD2. The CDR3 DNA sequence: TGTGCCATCAGCGGCGGGGGAGCGGGGGAGGGTACAGATACGCAGTATTTT. As protein: CAISGGGAGEGTDTQYF.